The 6 T cell receptor beta chains below all came from one sample that was sequenced in a study of shared clonotypes between healthy human individuals. Clones were sequenced by immunoSEQ multiplex PCR, and TCRdb holds only the in-frame ones, with some missing. The profile shows about 1.4 million clones, around 97% of them singletons. The sample was naive CD4+ T cells sorted from blood. Subset specified: CD45RA+ positively selected. These receptors came from a young man in good health.

This chain connects TRBV9 to TRBJ2-2; possibly TRBD2 for D (5 bases). This CDR3 has 19 residues. V shed 2 bases and J shed 5 bases, with 25 bases lying between them. Germline V gene sequence: CDR1 SGDLS, CDR2 YYNGEE. This chain's CDR3 is CASSVEGLPRLGWTGELFF. DNA for the CDR3: TGTGCCAGCAGCGTGGAAGGACTTCCCCGATTAGGGTGGACCGGGGAGCTGTTTTTT.

The V call is TRBV9, the J call TRBJ2-7, with 7 bases fitting TRBD2. The V and J ends lost 4 bases and 3 bases, in that order; junction bases with no gene match: 4. The V gene's germline CDR1 is SGDLS and CDR2 YYNGEE. The CDR3 is 13 residues long. This chain's CDR3 is CASSRGLDYEQYF. CDR3 coding DNA: TGTGCCAGCAGCCGAGGACTAGACTACGAGCAGTACTTC.

The V and J genes are TRBV19 and TRBJ2-7; TRBD1 aligns across 10 bases. The V gene's germline CDR1 is LNHDA and CDR2 SQIVND (reference sequence). There are 16 residues in the CDR3. V lost 5 bases, J lost 2 bases, and 9 bases stayed unmatched. The CDR3 nucleotides read TGTGCCAGTAGTCCCCTCCGGACAGGGGGGACCTACGAGCAGTACTTC. Translation: CASSPLRTGGTYEQYF.

This CDR3 reads CASSSPADRGTNYGYTF. The CDR3 DNA is TGTGCCAGCAGCTCTCCCGCGGATAGGGGAACTAACTATGGCTACACCTTC. The rearrangement joins TRBV11-2 to TRBJ1-2, with D maybe TRBD1 (5 bases). The CDR3 is 17 residues long. The ends were cut back, 4 bases at V and 0 bases at J, with 18 bases in the middle. CDR1 is SGHAT, CDR2 FQNNGV, per germline.

CDR3 DNA: TGTGCCAGCAGCTTGGCCGGGGGGGGTTCCACCTATGGCTACACCTTC. The encoded protein is CASSLAGGGSTYGYTF. The rearrangement links TRBV7-6 to TRBJ1-2, with TRBD1 as a possible D gene (5 bases). The CDR3 contains 16 residues. The V gene lost 3 bases and the J gene lost 4 bases, with 18 bases spanning the gap. CDR1 is SGHVS, CDR2 FNYEAQ, per germline.

The V call is TRBV4-3, the J call TRBJ2-7, with a weak D call TRBD1 (6 bases). The CDR3 is made up of 13 amino acids. Trimming removed 3 bases from V and 7 bases from J, with 13 bases in between. CDR1 is LGHNA and CDR2 is YSLEER in the germline V gene. This chain's CDR3 is CASSQGAGAEQYF. CDR3 coding DNA: TGCGCCAGCAGCCAGGGGGCCGGCGCGGAGCAGTACTTC.